This T cell receptor (beta chain) stems from a study of blood T cell repertoires in COVID-19. On the study more broadly: Acute and convalescent COVID-19 specimens originated in the United States, Italy and Spain. From T cells, B-cell-depleted T cells, or PBMCs came the material, which was cDNA or gDNA.

The protocol was immunoSEQ multiplex PCR, while the TCRdb copy is restricted to in-frame clones and leaves out a portion. There are 150,000 to 200,000 clones in the sample; less than 90% occur only once, and about 8.3% lies in the top ten. While infection was still active, Seattle patients were enrolled and then followed longitudinally. There are 13 residues in the CDR3. Germline V gives CDR1 SGDLS, CDR2 YYNGEE. Trimming cost V 4 bases and J 4 bases; bases outside gene matches: 4. The clonotype was recovered from a woman aged 70-85 years with COVID-19, enrolled during active disease. What was sequenced was peripheral blood. The chain links TRBV9 to TRBJ1-2; 7 bases line up with TRBD1. The CDR3 loop reads CASSPGQTYGYTF. CDR3 DNA: TGTGCCAGCAGCCCGGGACAGACCTATGGCTACACCTTC.